The rows below give T cell receptor beta chains drawn from one sample of a study of blood T cell repertoires in COVID-19. Some clones are missing from TCRdb's copy, which holds only in-frame ones; the method was immunoSEQ multiplex PCR. Among about 250,000 clones listed, over 75% were seen once. Sequencing was done on a sample of peripheral blood. The receptors stem from an elderly woman with acute or convalescent COVID-19. The CDR3 runs from the conserved cysteine through the conserved F or W. Expanded clones get a size class; other rows say once, few or many, or leave the size out.

j_gene,v_gene,abundance,CDR3aa
TRBJ2-2,TRBV5-1,.,CASSLTGGNTGELFF
TRBJ2-7,TRBV4-1,.,CASSLQHRGGEQYF
TRBJ2-5,TRBV5-4,.,CASSLGPGGRETQYF
TRBJ2-7,TRBV27,once,CASSSPGQGNYEQYF
TRBJ2-1,TRBV5-8,.,CASSFSGQDYNEQFF
TRBJ1-4,TRBV21-1,.,CASSPMRGRGWGEKLFF
TRBJ1-5,TRBV4-2,.,CASSHWTGGLNQPQHF
TRBJ1-1,TRBV5-4,.,CASSRRDRGPTEAFF
TRBJ1-5,TRBV19,once,CASSSRGATQPQHF
TRBJ2-2,TRBV5-1,few,CASSLDAFANTGELFF
TRBJ1-1,TRBV29-1,.,CSVEQGVTEAFF